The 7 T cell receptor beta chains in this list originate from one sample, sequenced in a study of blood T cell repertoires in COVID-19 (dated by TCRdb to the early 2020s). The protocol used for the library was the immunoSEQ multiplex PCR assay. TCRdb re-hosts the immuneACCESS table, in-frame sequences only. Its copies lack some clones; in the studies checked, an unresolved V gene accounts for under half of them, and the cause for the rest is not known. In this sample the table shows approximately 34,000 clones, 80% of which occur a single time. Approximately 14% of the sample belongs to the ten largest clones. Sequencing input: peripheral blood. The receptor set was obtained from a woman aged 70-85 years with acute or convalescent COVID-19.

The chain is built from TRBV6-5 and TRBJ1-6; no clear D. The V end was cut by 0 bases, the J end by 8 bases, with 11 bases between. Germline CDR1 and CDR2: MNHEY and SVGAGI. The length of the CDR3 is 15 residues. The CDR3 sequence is CASSYSRVLDSPLHF. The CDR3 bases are TGTGCCAGCAGTTACTCGAGGGTATTAGATTCACCCCTCCACTTT.

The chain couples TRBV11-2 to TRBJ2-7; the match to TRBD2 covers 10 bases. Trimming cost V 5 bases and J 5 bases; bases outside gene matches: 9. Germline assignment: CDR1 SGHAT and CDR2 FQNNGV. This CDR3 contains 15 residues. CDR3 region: CASSQSGRAFDEQYF. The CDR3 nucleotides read TGTGCCAGCAGCCAAAGCGGGAGGGCCTTCGACGAGCAGTACTTC. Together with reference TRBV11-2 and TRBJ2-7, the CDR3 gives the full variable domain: EAGVAQSPRYKIIEKRQSVAFWCNPISGHATLYWYQQILGQGPKLLIQFQNNGVVDDSQLPKDRFSAERLKGVDSTLKIQPAKLEDSAVYLCASSQSGRAFDEQYFGPGTRLTVT.

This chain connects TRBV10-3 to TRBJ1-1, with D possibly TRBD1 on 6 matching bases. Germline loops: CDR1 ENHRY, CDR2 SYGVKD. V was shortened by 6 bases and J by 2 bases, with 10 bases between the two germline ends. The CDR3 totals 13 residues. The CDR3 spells CAIRPGENTEAFF. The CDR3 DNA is TGTGCCATCAGGCCAGGGGAAAACACTGAAGCTTTCTTT.

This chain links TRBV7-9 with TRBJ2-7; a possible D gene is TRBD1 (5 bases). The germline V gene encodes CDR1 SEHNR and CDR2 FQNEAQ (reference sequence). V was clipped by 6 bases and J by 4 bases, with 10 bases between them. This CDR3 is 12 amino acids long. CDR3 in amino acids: CASRRGNYEQYF. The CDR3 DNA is TGTGCCAGCAGAAGGGGAAATTACGAGCAGTACTTC.

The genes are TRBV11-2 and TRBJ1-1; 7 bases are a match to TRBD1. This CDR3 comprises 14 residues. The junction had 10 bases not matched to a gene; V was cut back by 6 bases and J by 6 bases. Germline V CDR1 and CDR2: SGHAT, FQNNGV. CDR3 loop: CASSHEGARAEAFF. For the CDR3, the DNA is TGTGCCAGCAGTCACGAGGGGGCGCGAGCTGAAGCTTTCTTT.

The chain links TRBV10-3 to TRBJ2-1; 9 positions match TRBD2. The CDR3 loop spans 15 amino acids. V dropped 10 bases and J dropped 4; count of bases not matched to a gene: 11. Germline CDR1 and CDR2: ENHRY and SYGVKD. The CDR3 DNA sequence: TGTGCCACCCGTGGTGGCGGGAGGGAATACAATGAGCAGTTCTTC. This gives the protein CATRGGGREYNEQFF.

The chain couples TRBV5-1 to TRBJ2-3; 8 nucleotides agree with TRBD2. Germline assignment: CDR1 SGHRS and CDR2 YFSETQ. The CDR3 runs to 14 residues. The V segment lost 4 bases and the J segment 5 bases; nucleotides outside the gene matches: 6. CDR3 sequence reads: CASSPGGPEDTQYF. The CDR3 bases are TGCGCCAGCAGCCCGGGAGGGCCCGAAGATACGCAGTATTTT.